This T cell receptor beta chain emerged from a study of shared clonotypes between healthy human individuals. TCRdb's table, derived via immunoSEQ multiplex PCR, lists solely in-frame clones and lacks some. Of about 110,000 clones in the sample, 67% are singletons; the top ten hold around 25%. There are 17 residues in the CDR3. The V gene end was trimmed by 0 bases and the J gene end by 7 bases; junction bases not matched to a gene: 12. Per the germline V gene, CDR1 is SGHDT and CDR2 is YYEEEE. This clone was counted a few times. The specimen was memory CD8+ T cells sorted from blood. Subset here: CD45RO+ cells pooled with CCR7-negative TemRA cells. The TCR was taken from a woman aged 25 to 39 in good health. The rearrangement links TRBV5-6 to TRBJ2-1; 8 positions agree with TRBD2. This chain's CDR3 is CASSLGLAGSAWNEQFF. The DNA for the CDR3 is TGTGCCAGCAGCTTGGGGCTAGCGGGTTCTGCGTGGAATGAGCAGTTCTTC.